The 2 T cell receptor beta chains given below trace back to one sample, sequenced in a study of blood T cell repertoires in COVID-19. Assay: immunoSEQ multiplex PCR; the TCRdb copy retains only in-frame clones and omits some. The sample carries 120,000 to 150,000 clones, roughly 84% recorded once. Sample: PBMCs or T cells enriched from blood (not recorded which). These receptors were collected from a woman aged 50 to 65 who had been exposed to COVID-19.

The chain recombines TRBV14 with TRBJ1-1; maybe TRBD1 (6 bases). Looked up from germline, CDR1 is SGHDN and CDR2 is FVKESK. This CDR3 is built from 15 residues. V lost 4 bases to trimming and J lost 2 bases, with 14 bases between them. In DNA, the CDR3 is TGTGCCAGCAGCCCCGCGAGGGGGTCAAACACTGAAGCTTTCTTT. Translation gives CASSPARGSNTEAFF. The full variable domain, its missing parts supplied by reference TRBV14 and TRBJ1-1, is EAGVTQFPSHSVIEKGQTVTLRCDPISGHDNLYWYRRVMGKEIKFLLHFVKESKQDESGMPNNRFLAERTGGTYSTLKVQPAELEDSGVYFCASSPARGSNTEAFFGQGTRLTVV.

The chain employs TRBV7-9 and TRBJ2-5, with a weak D call TRBD1 (5 bases). This CDR3 is built from 15 residues. Between the trimmed V and J ends, which lost 5 bases and 2 bases, there was a span of 15 bases. Germline loops: CDR1 SEHNR, CDR2 FQNEAQ (reference sequence). CDR3 nucleotide sequence: TGTGCCAGCAGCCTAAGAAGGGGATCTCAAGAGACCCAGTACTTC. Amino acid sequence: CASSLRRGSQETQYF.